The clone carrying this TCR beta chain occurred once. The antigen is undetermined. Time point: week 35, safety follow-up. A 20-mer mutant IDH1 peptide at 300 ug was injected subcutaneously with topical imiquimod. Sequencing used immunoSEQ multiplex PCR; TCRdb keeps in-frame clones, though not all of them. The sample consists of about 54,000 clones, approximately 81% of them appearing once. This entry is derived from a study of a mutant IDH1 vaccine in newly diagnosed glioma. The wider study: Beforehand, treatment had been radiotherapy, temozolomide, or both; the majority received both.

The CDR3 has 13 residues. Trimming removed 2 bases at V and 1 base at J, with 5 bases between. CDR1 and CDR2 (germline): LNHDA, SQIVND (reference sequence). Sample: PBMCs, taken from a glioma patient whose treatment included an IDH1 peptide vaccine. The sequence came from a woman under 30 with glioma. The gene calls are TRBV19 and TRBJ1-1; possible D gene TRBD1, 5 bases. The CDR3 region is CASSIQGNTEAFF. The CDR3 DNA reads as TGTGCCAGTAGTATACAGGGGAACACTGAAGCTTTCTTT.